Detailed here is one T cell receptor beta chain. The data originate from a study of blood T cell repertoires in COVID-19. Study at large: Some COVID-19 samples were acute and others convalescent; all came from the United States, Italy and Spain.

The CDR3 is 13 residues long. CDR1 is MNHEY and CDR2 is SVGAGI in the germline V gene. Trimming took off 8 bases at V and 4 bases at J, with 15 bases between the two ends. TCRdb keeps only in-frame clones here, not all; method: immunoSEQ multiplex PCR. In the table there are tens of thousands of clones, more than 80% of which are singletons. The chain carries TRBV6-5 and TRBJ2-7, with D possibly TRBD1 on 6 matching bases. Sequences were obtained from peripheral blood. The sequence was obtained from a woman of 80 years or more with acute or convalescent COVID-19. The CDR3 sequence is CASVGTNVYEQYF. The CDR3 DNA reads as TGTGCCAGCGTGGGGACAAACGTTTACGAGCAGTACTTC.